This T cell receptor beta chain was captured in a study of vaccination and CD4 T cells after COVID-19. The study sequenced cultured CD4+ T cell DNA using the Oncomine TCR Beta short-read assay. TCRdb ran MiXCR on the PCR reads and lists one entry per CDR3 protein. This sample yields several thousand distinct CDR3 sequences, of which roughly 50% are seen a single time; 26% belongs to the top ten. The CDR3 covers 15 residues. Trimming cost V 6 bases and J 4 bases; bases outside gene matches: 8. Germline CDR1 is WSHSY and CDR2 is SAAADI. Described treatment: roughly ten-day PBMC culture with coronavirus spike peptide pools or control peptides (ViraFEST assay). One should note that the unexposed donor's CD4+ T cells were collected before the COVID-19 pandemic (2011-2018). This clonotype appeared a few times. The target antigen is unknown.

The specimen was CD4+ T cells from blood, cultured in vitro. This receptor was identified in a human donor in good health. The V call is TRBV10-2, the J call TRBJ1-3; 8 positions match TRBD1. The CDR3 here is CASSRGQGNGNTIYF. CDR3 in DNA: TGCGCCAGCAGCCGCGGACAGGGAAACGGAAACACCATATATTTT.